This TCR beta chain was documented in a study of cytomegalovirus exposure and HLA in healthy donors (dated by TCRdb to 2017 to 2019). With regard to the full study: An earlier analysis of more than 550 of the donors reported 276 Gb of sequence data and 117 million unique TCR beta sequences obtained from approximately 180 million T cells. An early release that covered more than 550 HLA-typed donors contained 250 to 350 gigabases of sequencing data and 65 million to 100 million unique TCR sequences. Among the roughly 400 genotyped donors, about 83% belonged to the genetic ancestry cluster associated with self-reported Caucasian donors. The aim of the study was to test whether cataloging public T cell receptors could identify signatures of past pathogen exposure. The study profiled the T cell repertoires of 500 to 800 subjects by immunosequencing and related them to cytomegalovirus serostatus. In addition to the first cohort of 666 subjects, a separate validation cohort of approximately 130 different subjects was used. High-throughput TCR immunosequencing, statistical association of individual TCRs with disease status, and machine learning were combined to predict cytomegalovirus infection status. A later analysis re-examined previously published TCR beta repertoires from hundreds of donors and added high-resolution HLA genotyping to investigate patterns of TCR occurrence. Rather than drawing on any new phenotypic data, the later analysis identified candidate immune exposures from TCR beta sequences and the way those sequences occurred across donors. An earlier analysis of 587 of the donors applied high-throughput TCR beta sequencing to assess whether each TCR beta V gene segment acted as functional or pseudogenic. Alongside the repertoire data, information on donor age, sex, ethnicity and CMV serostatus was compiled. A later genetic analysis used genome-wide SNP genotypes for about 65% of the 666 donors, treating that subset as a discovery cohort. All discovery cohort repertoires had been generated using a single sequencing platform. Both class I and class II loci were covered by HLA typing, at four-digit resolution. The number of donors typed differed by locus, with about 620-630 for A, B, C, DRB1 and DQB1, more than 500 for DQA1, under 610 for DPA1, and around 450 for DPB1. Roughly five DR-DQ haplotypes were treated as single units for association and clustering because of strong linkage in the cohort. Across about 380 genotyped donors of the cohort, an average of about 200,000 unique TCR beta nucleotide sequences per donor were sequenced, and 15% to 20% of those sequences were non-productive. Study-level results and caveats: In a later analysis, several top co-occurrence clusters were reported to appear linked to parvovirus B19, influenza, CMV and Epstein-Barr virus. A further reported finding was that TCR beta sequences accurately predicted the HLA-A and HLA-B alleles for most subjects in the first cohort. A few of the identified cytomegalovirus-associated TCR beta chains were confirmed in vitro to be specific for cytomegalovirus antigens. The presence/absence analyses assumed that sequencing depth was roughly uniform across donors, and that assumption may not be true. Most TCR sequences were seen in very few donors, while some public TCRs were found in many individuals. In the study, approximately 160 TCR beta chains were listed as associated with cytomegalovirus. Compared with equally common non-associated chains, HLA-associated TCR beta chains in a later analysis were more clonally expanded and had lower generation probabilities. According to a later genetic analysis, donors in an Asian-associated ancestry cluster had fewer N-insertions in productive TCRs than the roughly 700-donor mean. Because HLA typing was missing for some donors at each locus, association tests included only the typed subset. At a false discovery rate of 0.05, a later analysis linked fewer than 20,000 TCR beta sequences to specific HLA alleles. The 87-base-pair reads could not distinguish some IMGT-functional V segments, including TRBV6-2 and TRBV6-3, so those segments were excluded. Broadly in line with IMGT annotations, most TCR beta V segments showed up in productive rearrangements about 87% or about 30% of the time in an earlier analysis of around 550 of the donors. When HLA alleles, especially DR and DQ, strongly co-occurred, attributing TCR associations to individual alleles was difficult. Because counts were too low, about 17 rarely observed V segments, including chromosome 9 orphons, were excluded from the earlier analysis of 587 of the donors. A cluster of highly shared sequence variants was judged likely to represent a technical artifact of the sequencing pipeline. It was suggested by the authors that the approach could potentially be generalized to other disease states and immunological phenotypes. In a later analysis, TCR association rates were found to vary across HLA loci, with the most associated TCRs seen for DRB1 alleles and the fewest for HLA-C alleles. A later analysis found that most CMV-associated TCR beta chains appeared HLA-restricted, with HLA associations seemingly driven largely by CMV exposure. The cohort was sequenced for TCR beta chains only, and without alpha or paired-chain data the features that could be detected were limited. For the cohort, immune exposure information was limited to CMV serostatus. The classifier was reported to diagnose cytomegalovirus status with high specificity and sensitivity in both the original cohort and the validation cohort. In a later genetic analysis, a missense DCLRE1C variant was associated with V-gene and J-gene trimming of TCR beta chains, and the association was replicated in an independent cohort. Correlated functional status among segregating V segments might reflect linkage disequilibrium, but an unknown experimental factor could not be ruled out.

There are 15 amino acids in the CDR3, from cysteine to phenylalanine inclusive. Just the 45-base CDR3 DNA is kept, in frame starting at base 1. V has 6 bases trimmed and J has 3 bases trimmed; junction bases matching no gene number 5. The germline V gene yields MGHRA for CDR1 and YSYEKL for CDR2. The protocol used for the library was the immunoSEQ multiplex PCR assay. The multiplex PCR relied on a mix of 60 forward primers for TCR Vbeta segments and 13 reverse primers for TCR Jbeta segments. The CDR3 region of rearranged TCR beta genes was amplified from genomic DNA by a multiplex PCR assay. The Illumina HiSeq System was used to sequence the amplified TCR beta libraries as 87-base-pair reads. The study's processing was this. A later analysis counted around 72 million unique TCR beta chains across the 500 to 850 repertoires, and roughly 11 million of these chains were shared by at least two donors. Raw reads were error-corrected and collapsed into unique sequences with a nearest-neighbor algorithm that merged closely related sequences to remove PCR and sequencing errors. Alignment of CDR3 sequences to IMGT reference sequences was used to assign V, D and J gene segments. For a sequence to be retained, a match of at least six nucleotides to both a V gene segment and a J gene segment was required. Rearrangements were classified as productive when the CDR3 lacked stop codons and remained in frame with V and J, and all other rearrangements were classified as non-productive. Following IMGT convention, CDR3 was defined as the stretch from the second conserved V-encoded cysteine up to the conserved J-encoded phenylalanine. Sequences without an unambiguous match to a single V gene segment were excluded from the earlier analysis of approximately 560 of the donors. An earlier analysis of 500 to 600 of the donors classified V segments as functional when productive rearrangements were above 56.7% and as segregating when the standard deviation between donors was above 5%. A statistical classification framework was built for diagnosing cytomegalovirus status from the catalog of TCR beta chain sequences. V and J gene assignment, in a later analysis, came from comparing TCR nucleotide sequences with IMGT/GENE-DB human TR gene sequences. Using the TCRdist pipeline, a later analysis assigned CDR3 sequences along with most-parsimonious VDJ recombination scenarios. In a later analysis, each TCR beta chain was defined by its CDR3 amino acid sequence together with its V-gene family, and reads lacking a unique V-gene family were excluded. As a way to deal with suspected cross-contamination and a sequencing artifact, a later analysis dropped approximately 570 nucleotide sequences that were highly shared and had low generation probability. In a later analysis, a clonal expansion index for each public chain was calculated from normalized within-repertoire ranks of inferred template counts. In a later analysis, generation probabilities were computed with a VDJ recombination model fitted to out-of-frame rearrangements, and the resulting probabilities were checked against IGoR. A later analysis scored TCR-TCR, TCR-HLA and TCR-CMV co-occurrence with hypergeometric tests, applying a repertoire-size bias correction to TCR pairs. To estimate false discovery rates, a later analysis permuted the HLA or CMV assignments 20 times. A later analysis grouped co-occurring TCRs with DBSCAN, adding TCRdist sequence similarity when clustering within HLA-allele-positive subsets. Repertoires with fewer than 30,000 or more than 120,000 public chains, plus five repertoires with anomalous nucleotide sharing, were excluded from co-occurrence clustering. TCRdb re-hosts the immuneACCESS table, in-frame sequences only. Its copies lack some clones; in the studies checked, an unresolved V gene accounts for under half of them, and the cause for the rest is not known. V and J calls plus clone size are reproduced from that table; the DNA served to infer D and trimming. For this sample there are 96,000 or so clones; 65% to 80% appear just once. Jointly, the top ten make up 14% of the sample.

The cohort consisted of some 670 healthy bone marrow donors. At the time of sampling, every cohort member was nominally healthy, though immune exposures that went unrecorded were likely present. The donor tested CMV seropositive, placing the donor among the 290 or so seropositive members of the cohort. A peripheral blood sample was provided by each donor, and peripheral blood mononuclear cells were used for TCR beta sequencing. The Qiagen DNeasy Blood Extraction Kit was used to extract genomic DNA from the blood cell samples. A remark on this clone: The antigen it binds to is not known. One base away there is no much larger clone; base qualities are not given.

This receptor chain uses TRBV4-1 and TRBJ2-3, with 11 bases matching TRBD2. The sample taken for sequencing was PBMCs. This receptor was taken from an older woman in good health and CMV-seropositive. Read as DNA, the sequence is TGCGCCAGCAGGAAAACTAGCGGGGGAACAGATACGCAGTATTTT. It encodes CASRKTSGGTDTQYF.